This T cell receptor beta chain is from a study of cytomegalovirus exposure and HLA in healthy donors. A multiplex PCR was run with 60 Vbeta primers and 13 Jbeta primers. TCRdb's copy holds only in-frame clones and misses some; the assay was immunoSEQ multiplex PCR. The sample holds around 160,000 clones, about 75% seen once. Details on this clone: Its specificity is not known.

Each donor was healthy, and each was a bone marrow donor. Study findings and constraints: Because they were indistinguishable, some V segments, including TRBV6-2 and TRBV6-3, were excluded. Earlier analysis found most TCR beta V segments productive about 87% or about 30% of the time. Across donors, presence/absence analyses took sequencing depth to be roughly uniform.

Germline assignment: CDR1 ENHRY and CDR2 SYGVKD. Trimming removed 0 bases from V and 0 bases from J, with 12 bases in between. The CDR3 sequence is 16 residues long. The sequenced sample was PBMCs. The chain combines TRBV10-3 with TRBJ2-7, with D possibly being TRBD1 (5 bases). The sequence was obtained from a male donor in good health and CMV-seronegative. CDR3 loop: CAISESADSLSYEQYF. CDR3 coding DNA: TGTGCCATCAGTGAGTCCGCAGACAGCCTCTCCTACGAGCAGTACTTC.